This passage covers 25 T cell receptor beta chains from one sample sequenced in a study of response to subunit inactivated influenza vaccine (dated by TCRdb to the late 2010s). The receptor library was made with RT-PCR. The sequencer listed for this sample is Illumina HiSeq 2500. TCRdb reprocessed the public reads (quality trimming at Q25 with fastp, clone calling with MiXCR) and kept in-frame beta chains. Identical CDR3 proteins give one entry, which carries the most common genes and DNA. Here the sample has around 530,000 distinct CDR3 sequences; about an eighth occur a single time. The ten largest clones add up to around 9.6% of the sample. This sample comprised PBMCs from blood, obtained on the day of vaccination. All receptors derive from a man aged 50-59 years who received an inactivated influenza vaccine. Donor details come from another sample of the same person, matched by shared clones.

This sequence joins TRBV4-2 and TRBJ2-7, with TRBD2 matching 9 bases. Per the germline V gene, CDR1 is LGHNA and CDR2 is YNFKEQ. V lost 4 bases and J lost 3; bases outside the gene matches: 10. The CDR3 runs to 16 residues. In DNA form, the CDR3 reads TGTGCCAGCAGCCCAGGACTAGCGACAGTCCTCTACGAGCAGTACTTC. It is translated as CASSPGLATVLYEQYF.

Concerning this clonotype itself: This may be a read error: a much more frequent sequence differs by one nucleotide. This chain links TRBV7-9 with TRBJ2-1; 9 bases line up with TRBD2. There are 17 residues in the CDR3. CDR1 SEHNR and CDR2 FQNEAQ come from the germline V gene (reference sequence). The CDR3 DNA follows: TGTTCCAGCAGCTTCCTCAGTGGGCCAGCGGGAGGTTTTGAGCAGTTCTTC. It translates to CSSSFLSGPAGGFEQFF.

V is TRBV20-1 and J is TRBJ1-2; unclear D gene. CDR3 length equals 12 residues. Germline V gives CDR1 DFQATT, CDR2 SNEGSKA (reference sequence). V shed 0 bases and J shed 7 bases, with 9 bases lying between them. Here the CDR3 DNA reads TGCAGTGCTAGAGATTTCCCAAGTGGCTACACCTTC. As protein: CSARDFPSGYTF.

This clonotype came up a few times. V and J are TRBV29-1 and TRBJ2-1, with TRBD2 matching 13 bases. Germline V gene sequence: CDR1 SQVTM, CDR2 ANQGSEA. This CDR3 is built from 14 residues. Unmatched junction bases numbered 3, after V lost 5 bases and J lost 5 bases. The CDR3 loop reads CSVYGLAGDNEQFF. The CDR3 nucleotides read TGCAGCGTTTACGGACTAGCGGGAGACAATGAGCAGTTCTTC.

V is TRBV20-1 and J is TRBJ2-7, with D uncertain. There are 11 residues in the CDR3. In germline, CDR1 is DFQATT, CDR2 SNEGSKA (reference sequence). Trimming took 2 bases from V and 7 from J, leaving 9 bases between them. CDR3 in amino acids: CSARPFDEQYF. Here the CDR3 DNA reads TGCAGTGCTAGACCCTTCGATGAGCAGTACTTC.

This clonotype showed up many times. J is TRBJ1-2 and V is TRBV5-1; no clear D. Trimming cost V 2 bases and J 6 bases, with 17 bases left between them. Germline assignment: CDR1 SGHRS and CDR2 YFSETQ. The CDR3 has 15 residues. In nucleotides, the CDR3 is TGCGCCAGCAGCTTCCAACCGGGCTGGGTTGATGGCTACACCTTC. Protein sequence: CASSFQPGWVDGYTF.

Remarks on this clonotype: An end of the junction does not agree with germline; a read error may underlie this. The chain has TRBV7-7 and TRBJ1-4; TRBD1 matches 7 bases. The germline V gene encodes CDR1 SSHAT and CDR2 FNYEAQ (reference sequence). The CDR3 spans 15 residues. The CDR3 region is CASSLGQARDEKLFF. The CDR3 DNA reads TGTGCTAGCAGCTTAGGACAGGCACGAGATGAAAAACTGTTTTTT.

The chain couples TRBV6-2 or TRBV6-3 to TRBJ2-7, with 12 nucleotides matching TRBD2. Germline CDR1 MNHEY, CDR2 SVGEGT. The CDR3 totals 15 residues. V was clipped by 5 bases and J by 7 bases; unmatched bases: 9. The CDR3 bases are TGTGCCAGCAGTCCCCCGGGACTAGCGGGCAGGGAGCAGTACTTC. Its translation is CASSPPGLAGREQYF.

This clonotype has more than one count but fewer than ten. The chain carries TRBV20-1 and TRBJ2-5, with D perhaps TRBD2 (5 bases). Trimming cost V 6 bases and J 0 bases, with 17 bases left between them. The length of the CDR3 is 15 residues. The germline V gene has CDR1 DFQATT and CDR2 SNEGSKA (reference sequence). CDR3 DNA: TGCAGTGCCCCGGAACCGCCGGGGAACCAAGAGACCCAGTACTTC. Its protein is CSAPEPPGNQETQYF.

The chain uses TRBV20-1 and TRBJ1-1, with 10 bases identical to TRBD1. Germline trimming cut 5 bases from V and 1 base from J; bases unmatched to any gene: 4. Per germline, CDR1 DFQATT and CDR2 SNEGSKA (reference sequence). The CDR3 is made up of 14 amino acids. As DNA, the CDR3 is TGCAGTGCTGAGACAGGGGGCCCGAACACTGAAGCTTTCTTT. This translates into CSAETGGPNTEAFF.

The chain couples TRBV7-2 to TRBJ2-5; possibly TRBD2 for D (5 bases). V gave up 0 bases and J gave up 6 bases, with 17 bases separating them. The CDR3 spans 16 residues. Looked up from germline, CDR1 is SGHTA and CDR2 is FQGNSA. DNA of the CDR3: TGTGCCAGCAGCTTAGCGATTCGAGGGCTAGCTAAGACCCAGTACTTC. It yields the protein CASSLAIRGLAKTQYF.

A few counts support this clonotype. The V gene is TRBV3-1, the J gene TRBJ2-2; the D gene is possibly TRBD1 (5 bases). Looked up from germline, CDR1 is LGHDT and CDR2 is YNNKEL (reference sequence). The ends were cut back, 1 base at V and 4 bases at J, with 16 bases in the middle. This CDR3 contains 17 residues. The CDR3, as DNA: TGTGCCAGCAGCCAAGTATGGTCAGGGAACCTCACCGGGGAGCTGTTTTTT. It codes for CASSQVWSGNLTGELFF. The full variable domain, with the rest looked up from reference TRBV3-1 and TRBJ2-2, is DTAVSQTPKYLVTQMGNDKSIKCEQNLGHDTMYWYKQDSKKFLKIMFSYNNKELIINETVPNRFSPKSPDKAHLNLHINSLELGDSAVYFCASSQVWSGNLTGELFFGEGSRLTVL.

The rearrangement uses TRBV28 and TRBJ2-3; 10 bases align to TRBD2. The V segment lost 5 bases and the J segment 0 bases; nucleotides outside the gene matches: 5. This CDR3 region has 16 residues. The V gene's germline CDR1 is MDHEN and CDR2 SYDVKM. The CDR3: CASSPLSGRSTDTQYF. The CDR3 DNA follows: TGTGCCAGCAGTCCCCTTAGCGGGAGGAGCACAGATACGCAGTATTTT.

This clonotype occurred a few times. The chain links TRBV10-3 to TRBJ2-1; D gene uncertain. This CDR3 has 13 residues. V gave up 3 bases and J gave up 5 bases, with 8 bases separating them. CDR1 is ENHRY and CDR2 is SYGVKD in the germline V gene. The CDR3 spells CAISDPIHNEQFF. The CDR3 region has the DNA TGTGCCATCAGTGACCCGATTCACAATGAGCAGTTCTTC.

Many counts were recorded for this clonotype. The chain couples TRBV6-6 to TRBJ2-7; perhaps TRBD2 as D (7 bases). The CDR3 is made up of 13 amino acids. Trimming cost V 6 bases and J 7 bases, with 16 bases left between them. Germline loops: CDR1 MNHNY, CDR2 SVGAGI (reference sequence). For the CDR3, the DNA is TGTGCCAGCAGGCAGGGGATAGCGGGTGAGCAGTACTTC. Translation: CASRQGIAGEQYF.

The table lists this clonotype with a few counts. The V and J genes are TRBV5-1 and TRBJ2-1; 7 bases align to TRBD2. Germline V gene data show CDR1 as SGHRS and CDR2 as YFSETQ. Unmatched junction bases numbered 6, after V lost 0 bases and J lost 9 bases. The CDR3 has 14 residues. This chain's CDR3 is CASSLAGRELEQFF. The CDR3 coding sequence is TGCGCCAGCAGCTTGGCGGGGCGGGAGCTTGAGCAGTTCTTC.

The chain recombines TRBV13 with TRBJ2-3, with 9 bases matching TRBD2. There are 16 residues in the CDR3. After removal of 8 bases from V and 6 bases from J, the junction contained 15 bases not matched to a gene. The germline gives CDR1 PRHDT, CDR2 FYEKMQ (reference sequence). CDR3 coding DNA: TGTGCCAGCGATATGGTTGCTAGCGGGATAGGGGATACGCAGTATTTT. This sequence encodes CASDMVASGIGDTQYF.

This clonotype has just a few counts. V gene TRBV7-8 combines with J gene TRBJ2-5; the D call may be TRBD1 or TRBD2 (5 bases each). The V and J ends lost 1 base and 9 bases respectively, with 15 bases between them. Per germline, CDR1 SGHVS and CDR2 FQNEAQ. The CDR3 runs to 14 residues. The CDR3 loop is CASSLGSERGAQYF. CDR3 bases: TGTGCCAGCAGCTTAGGCAGCGAGAGAGGGGCCCAGTACTTC.

This clonotype was recorded a few times. V usage is TRBV20-1 and J usage is TRBJ2-2, with 9 bases that match TRBD2. CDR1 is DFQATT and CDR2 is SNEGSKA in the germline V gene (reference sequence). J lost 3 bases, V lost 5 bases, and 4 bases had no gene match. CDR3 length: 14 amino acids. The CDR3: CSALAGVDTGELFF. CDR3 bases: TGCAGTGCTTTAGCGGGAGTCGACACCGGGGAGCTGTTTTTT.

This clonotype was found many times. This chain links TRBV11-3 with TRBJ2-3; TRBD2 matches 11 bases. The CDR3 is 15 residues long. The germline gives CDR1 SGHNT, CDR2 YENEEA. V shed 5 bases and J 2 bases; nucleotides not matched to a gene: 3. The CDR3 region is CASSPSGRTTDTQYF. The CDR3 DNA reads TGTGCCAGCAGCCCTAGCGGGAGGACCACAGATACGCAGTATTTT.

This clonotype was seen at least ten times. This chain joins TRBV5-1 and TRBJ1-2; D remains unclear. The CDR3 loop spans 14 amino acids. V gave up 0 bases and J gave up 8 bases, with 14 bases separating them. The germline CDR1 and CDR2 sequences are SGHRS and YFSETQ. CDR3 sequence: CASSLERATGGYTF. In nucleotides, the CDR3 is TGCGCCAGCAGCTTGGAGCGGGCAACGGGAGGCTACACCTTC.

V is TRBV10-2 and J is TRBJ2-3; the match to TRBD2 covers 7 bases. Trimming removed 8 bases from V and 3 bases from J; junction bases left unmatched: 8. This CDR3 contains 14 residues. Germline V CDR1 and CDR2: WSHSY, SAAADI. In DNA form, the CDR3 reads TGCGCCAGCGGCCGGGACTATGGTACAGATACGCAGTATTTT. Translation: CASGRDYGTDTQYF.

This CDR3 reads CASSSGFLAVITGELFF. DNA for the CDR3: TGCGCCAGCAGCTCCGGCTTTCTAGCGGTGATAACCGGGGAGCTGTTTTTT. The V and J genes are TRBV5-1 and TRBJ2-2; 7 nucleotides align to TRBD2. The CDR3 extends over 17 amino acids. The germline V gene has CDR1 SGHRS and CDR2 YFSETQ. Trimming cost V 3 bases and J 5 bases; bases outside gene matches: 13.

In this sample, this clonotype turned up many times. The CDR3 DNA reads as TGTGCCAGCAGAGCCGGGTTGACAGGCCAGGCACCAAACATTCAGTACTTC. This translates into CASRAGLTGQAPNIQYF. The V and J genes are TRBV12-3 or TRBV12-4 and TRBJ2-4, with D possibly matching TRBD1 (6 bases). The CDR3 loop spans 17 amino acids. V gave up 6 bases and J gave up 6 bases, with 24 bases separating them.

This clonotype was seen ten or more times. The chain is built from TRBV7-9 and TRBJ2-7, with D unclear. V lost 2 bases, J lost 3 bases, and 8 bases lay in between. This CDR3 has 13 amino acids. The germline V gene has CDR1 SEHNR and CDR2 FQNEAQ (reference sequence). The DNA for the CDR3 is TGTGCCAGCAGCTTAATAGAAAACTACGAGCAGTACTTC. This codes for CASSLIENYEQYF.